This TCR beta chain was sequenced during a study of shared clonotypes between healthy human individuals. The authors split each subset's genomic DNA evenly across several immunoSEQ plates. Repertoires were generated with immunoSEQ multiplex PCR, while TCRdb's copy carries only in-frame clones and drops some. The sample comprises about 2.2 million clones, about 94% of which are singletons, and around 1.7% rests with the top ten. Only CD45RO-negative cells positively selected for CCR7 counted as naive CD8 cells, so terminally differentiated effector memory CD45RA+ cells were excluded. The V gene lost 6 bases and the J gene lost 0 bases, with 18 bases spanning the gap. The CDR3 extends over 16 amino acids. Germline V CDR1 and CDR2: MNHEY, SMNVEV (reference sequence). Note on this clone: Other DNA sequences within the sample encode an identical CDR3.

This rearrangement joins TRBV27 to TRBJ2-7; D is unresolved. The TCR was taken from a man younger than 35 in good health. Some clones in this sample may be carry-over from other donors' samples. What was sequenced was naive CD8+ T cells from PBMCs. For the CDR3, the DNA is TGTGCCAGCAGCCCTTCGAGAGGCGAGAGCTCCTACGAGCAGTACTTC. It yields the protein CASSPSRGESSYEQYF.